This passage covers 20 T cell receptor beta chains from one sample sequenced in a study of blood T cell repertoires in COVID-19. Profiled with immunoSEQ multiplex PCR; TCRdb holds only in-frame clones, not every one. The sample comprises fewer than 450,000 clones, about 90% of which are singletons, and just under 6.5% rests with the top ten. The material sequenced was peripheral blood. These receptor sequences come from a woman in her 50s with COVID-19, enrolled during active disease.

The chain employs TRBV7-2 and TRBJ2-7, with D possibly TRBD2 on 6 matching bases. Germline CDR1 reads SGHTA; CDR2 reads FQGNSA. The CDR3 runs to 13 residues. V lost 2 bases and J lost 5, with 10 bases in between. In DNA, the CDR3 is TGTGCCAGCAGCTTAAGGACTACGAACGAGCAGTACTTC. Its protein product is CASSLRTTNEQYF.

The chain links TRBV9 to TRBJ2-2; D gene ambiguous. Trimming stripped 0 bases from V and 4 bases from J, with 4 bases between. The CDR3 sequence is 13 residues long. CDR1 and CDR2 from the germline V gene are SGDLS and YYNGEE. The CDR3 protein is CASSVGGTGELFF. The CDR3 DNA follows: TGTGCCAGCAGCGTAGGAGGCACCGGGGAGCTGTTTTTT. Filled out from reference TRBV9 and TRBJ2-2, the complete variable domain reads DSGVTQTPKHLITATGQRVTLRCSPRSGDLSVYWYQQSLDQGLQFLIQYYNGEERAKGNILERFSAQQFPDLHSELNLSSLELGDSALYFCASSVGGTGELFFGEGSRLTVL.

V and J are TRBV19 and TRBJ2-2; 7 positions match TRBD2. The J segment lost 0 bases and the V segment lost 4 bases, leaving 5 bases of the junction unmatched. Per the germline V gene, CDR1 is LNHDA and CDR2 is SQIVND (reference sequence). The CDR3 covers 16 residues. CDR3 in amino acids: CASSKASGANTGELFF. As DNA, the CDR3 is TGTGCCAGTAGTAAGGCTAGCGGAGCGAACACCGGGGAGCTGTTTTTT.

This sequence joins TRBV5-4 and TRBJ2-2; 7 bases align to TRBD1. The junction had 11 bases not matched to a gene; V was cut back by 4 bases and J by 5 bases. The CDR3 is 16 residues long. CDR1 and CDR2 from the germline V gene are SGHNT and YYREEE (reference sequence). This CDR3 is CASSDSHRGRTGELFF. The CDR3 DNA follows: TGTGCCAGCAGCGATTCCCACAGGGGACGGACCGGGGAGCTGTTTTTT.

This clone came up a few times. The chain links TRBV6-5 to TRBJ2-7; D might be TRBD2 (6 bases). The germline gives CDR1 MNHEY, CDR2 SVGAGI. Trimming stripped 1 base from V and 2 bases from J, with 15 bases between. CDR3 size: 16 residues. CDR3 sequence reads: CASSYFKAGPPYEQYF. The CDR3 bases are TGTGCCAGCAGTTACTTTAAGGCGGGACCTCCCTACGAGCAGTACTTC.

This chain connects TRBV27 to TRBJ2-7; D gene uncertain. With 5 bases removed from V and 3 bases from J, the gap between germline ends came to 17 bases. Germline lookup yields CDR1 MNHEY and CDR2 SMNVEV (reference sequence). The CDR3 sequence is 15 residues long. The CDR3 nucleotides read TGTGCCAGCAGTCCCCGACATGTAGAAGGCTACGAGCAGTACTTC. Protein product: CASSPRHVEGYEQYF.

The CDR3: CASSQGQGGWNTEAFF. The CDR3 bases are TGCGCCAGCAGCCAAGGACAGGGCGGTTGGAACACTGAAGCTTTCTTT. The chain has TRBV4-3 and TRBJ1-1; 7 bases are shared with TRBD1. CDR3 length: 16 residues. Per germline, CDR1 LGHNA and CDR2 YSLEER. The ends lost 1 base at V and 1 base at J; junction bases unmatched: 6.

The genes are TRBV7-2 and TRBJ2-1; D is unclear. Trimming removed 4 bases from V and 7 bases from J, with 8 bases in between. In germline, CDR1 is SGHTA, CDR2 FQGNSA. This CDR3 comprises 12 residues. In nucleotides, the CDR3 is TGTGCCAGCAGCTACCTGAGAAATGAGCAGTTCTTC. Translated: CASSYLRNEQFF.

The gene calls are TRBV7-2 and TRBJ1-1; TRBD1 aligns across 9 bases. The germline V gene encodes CDR1 SGHTA and CDR2 FQGNSA. V dropped 3 bases and J dropped 2; count of bases not matched to a gene: 1. The CDR3 sequence is 14 residues long. The CDR3 protein is CASSFTGGNTEAFF. In DNA, the CDR3 is TGTGCCAGCAGCTTTACAGGGGGCAACACTGAAGCTTTCTTT.

The CDR3 region is CASVHPQNTEAFF. The CDR3 DNA follows: TGTGCTAGTGTTCACCCACAGAACACTGAAGCTTTCTTT. The chain uses TRBV12-5 and TRBJ1-1; D is unresolved. V lost 7 bases and J lost 1, with 10 bases in between. This CDR3 is 13 amino acids long. Germline-derived CDR1 and CDR2 are LGHNT and FRNRAP.

The chain has TRBV19 and TRBJ1-1; D is perhaps TRBD1 (5 bases). This CDR3 contains 16 residues. CDR1 is LNHDA, CDR2 SQIVND, per germline (reference sequence). V was pared by 5 bases and J by 6 bases, with 22 bases between. CDR3 in amino acids: CASSPRAGSIASEAFF. The CDR3 bases are TGTGCCAGTAGTCCCAGGGCAGGGTCGATCGCTTCTGAAGCTTTCTTT.

J is TRBJ2-7 and V is TRBV7-8; D is perhaps TRBD2 (6 bases). V dropped 1 base and J dropped 6 bases, with 16 bases sitting between them. The V gene's germline CDR1 is SGHVS and CDR2 FQNEAQ. This CDR3 is 15 amino acids long. The CDR3 loop is CASSLGREGASEQYF. CDR3 nucleotides: TGTGCCAGCAGCTTAGGGCGGGAAGGGGCTTCCGAGCAGTACTTC. Supplemented by reference TRBV7-8 and TRBJ2-7, the full variable domain reads GAGVSQSPRYKVAKRGQDVALRCDPISGHVSLFWYQQALGQGPEFLTYFQNEAQLDKSGLPSDRFFAERPEGSVSTLKIQRTQQEDSAVYLCASSLGREGASEQYFGPGTRLTVT.

This clone has a single count. The rearrangement uses TRBV28 and TRBJ1-5, with no clear D. Germline CDR1 MDHEN, CDR2 SYDVKM. This CDR3 contains 13 residues. Trimming cost V 4 bases and J 4 bases, with 8 bases left between them. Here the CDR3 DNA reads TGTGCCAGCAGTTCATACAGAAATCAGCCCCAGCATTTT. Translating gives CASSSYRNQPQHF.

The count of this clone is one. The chain uses TRBV12-2 and TRBJ2-3; the table's TRBD2 call for D was not verified on the DNA. TRBV12-2 is tagged as a pseudogene. The CDR3 has 18 residues. CDR3 region: CASRLPLYTGELTDTQYF. In DNA form, the CDR3 reads TGTGCAAGTCGCCTGCCCCTTTATACGGGGGAATTGACAGATACGCAGTATTTT.

The chain combines TRBV11-3 with TRBJ1-1; the D is unclear. V shed 1 base and J shed 1 base, with 7 bases lying between them. This CDR3 has 14 residues. Germline values: CDR1 SGHNT, CDR2 YENEEA. CDR3 sequence (DNA): TGTGCCAGCAGCTTAGTGTACGGGAACACTGAAGCTTTCTTT. Translated, it gives CASSLVYGNTEAFF.

The V call is TRBV2, the J call TRBJ2-3, with 12 bases matching TRBD2. CDR1 is SNHLY and CDR2 is FYNNEI in the germline V gene. V dropped 6 bases and J dropped 6; count of bases not matched to a gene: 7. CDR3 length: 15 residues. This CDR3 reads CASRYRTSGKDTQYF. CDR3 nucleotide sequence: TGTGCCAGCAGGTATAGGACTAGCGGGAAGGATACGCAGTATTTT.

V and J are TRBV9 and TRBJ2-7, with 14 bases aligning to TRBD2. CDR1 and CDR2 (germline): SGDLS, YYNGEE. V lost 4 bases to trimming and J lost 6 bases; unmatched junction nucleotides: 9. The CDR3 has 16 amino acids. CDR3 loop: CASSLRGLAGEPEQYF. The CDR3 DNA follows: TGTGCCAGCAGCCTCCGGGGACTAGCGGGAGAACCCGAGCAGTACTTC.

V gene TRBV10-3 combines with J gene TRBJ2-2; a possible D gene is TRBD2 (6 bases). V was trimmed by 7 bases and J by 4 bases, leaving 13 bases between them. Per the germline V gene, CDR1 is ENHRY and CDR2 is SYGVKD. The CDR3 extends over 14 amino acids. The chain's CDR3 is CAITAGTFTGELFF. Here the CDR3 DNA reads TGTGCCATCACGGCAGGGACTTTCACCGGGGAGCTGTTTTTT.

CDR3: CASSSRQGDYGYTF. Written as DNA, the CDR3 is TGCGCCAGCAGCTCCAGACAGGGGGACTATGGCTACACCTTC. This chain joins TRBV5-1 and TRBJ1-2; 9 bases line up with TRBD1. CDR3 size: 14 residues. Trimming at V came to 3 bases and at J to 3 bases, leaving 3 bases not matched to a gene. Germline CDR1 is SGHRS and CDR2 is YFSETQ. Variable domain in full (rest from reference TRBV5-1 and TRBJ1-2): KAGVTQTPRYLIKTRGQQVTLSCSPISGHRSVSWYQQTPGQGLQFLFEYFSETQRNKGNFPGRFSGRQFSNSRSEMNVSTLELGDSALYLCASSSRQGDYGYTFGSGTRLTVV.

This chain uses TRBV5-5 with TRBJ2-1; no clear D gene. In germline, CDR1 is SGHKS, CDR2 YYEKEE (reference sequence). V shed 2 bases and J shed 4 bases, with 4 bases lying between them. CDR3 length: 12 amino acids. The CDR3 protein is CASSFSYNEQFF. The CDR3 coding sequence is TGTGCCAGCAGCTTTAGTTACAATGAGCAGTTCTTC.